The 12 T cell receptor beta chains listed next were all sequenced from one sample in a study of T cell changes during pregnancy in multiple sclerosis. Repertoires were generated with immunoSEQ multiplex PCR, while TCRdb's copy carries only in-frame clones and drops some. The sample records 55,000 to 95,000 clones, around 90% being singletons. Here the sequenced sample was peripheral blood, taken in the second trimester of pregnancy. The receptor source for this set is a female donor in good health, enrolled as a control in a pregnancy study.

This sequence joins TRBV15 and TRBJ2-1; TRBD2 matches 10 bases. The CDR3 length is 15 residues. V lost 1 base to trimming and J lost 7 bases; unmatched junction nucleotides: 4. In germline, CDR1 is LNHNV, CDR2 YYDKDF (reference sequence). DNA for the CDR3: TGTGCCACCAGCAGAGTTAGCGGGGGGTTTAATGAGCAGTTCTTC. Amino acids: CATSRVSGGFNEQFF.

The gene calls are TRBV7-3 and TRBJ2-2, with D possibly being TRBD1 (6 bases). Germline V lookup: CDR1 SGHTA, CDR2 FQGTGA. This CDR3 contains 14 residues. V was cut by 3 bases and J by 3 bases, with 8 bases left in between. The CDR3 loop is CASSFGQYTGELFF. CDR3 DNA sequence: TGTGCCAGCAGCTTCGGACAGTACACCGGGGAGCTGTTTTTT.

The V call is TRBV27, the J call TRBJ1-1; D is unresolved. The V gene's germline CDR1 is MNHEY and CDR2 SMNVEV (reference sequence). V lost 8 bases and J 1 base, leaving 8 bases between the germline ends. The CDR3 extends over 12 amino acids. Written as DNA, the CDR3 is TGTGCCAGCGGAGGTCGGAACACTGAAGCTTTCTTT. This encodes CASGGRNTEAFF.

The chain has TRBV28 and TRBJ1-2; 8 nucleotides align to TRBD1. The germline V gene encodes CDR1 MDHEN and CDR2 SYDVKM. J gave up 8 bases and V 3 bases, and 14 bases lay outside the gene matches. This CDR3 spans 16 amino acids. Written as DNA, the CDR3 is TGTGCCAGCAGTTTCGTAGGACAGGGACAAATGGCAGGCTACACCTTC. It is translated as CASSFVGQGQMAGYTF.

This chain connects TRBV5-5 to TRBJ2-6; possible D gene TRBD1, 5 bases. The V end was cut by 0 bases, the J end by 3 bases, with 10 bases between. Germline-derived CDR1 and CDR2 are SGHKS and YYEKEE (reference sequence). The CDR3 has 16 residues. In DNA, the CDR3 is TGTGCCAGCAGCTTGGCGCTAACAGGTGGGGCCAACGTCCTGACTTTC. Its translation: CASSLALTGGANVLTF.

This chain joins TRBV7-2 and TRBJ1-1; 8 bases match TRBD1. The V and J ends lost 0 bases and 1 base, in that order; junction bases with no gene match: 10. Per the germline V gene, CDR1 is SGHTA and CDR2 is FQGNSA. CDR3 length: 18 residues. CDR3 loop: CASSLAPPGGAGNTEAFF. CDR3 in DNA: TGTGCCAGCAGCTTAGCCCCCCCAGGGGGCGCAGGGAACACTGAAGCTTTCTTT.

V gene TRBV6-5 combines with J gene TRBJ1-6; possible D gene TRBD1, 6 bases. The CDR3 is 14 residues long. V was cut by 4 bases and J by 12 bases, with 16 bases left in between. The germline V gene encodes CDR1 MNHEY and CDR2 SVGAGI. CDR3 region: CASSSGRGGRPLHF. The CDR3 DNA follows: TGTGCCAGCAGTTCGGGCCGCGGGGGCAGACCCCTCCACTTT.

The CDR3 nucleotides are TGTGCCAGCAGGGAGAGGTCTACTAACTATGGCTACACCTTC. It codes for CASRERSTNYGYTF. V and J are TRBV2 and TRBJ1-2; D unclear. The V end was cut by 6 bases, the J end by 0 bases, with 11 bases between. The CDR3 covers 14 residues. CDR1 SNHLY and CDR2 FYNNEI come from the germline V gene.

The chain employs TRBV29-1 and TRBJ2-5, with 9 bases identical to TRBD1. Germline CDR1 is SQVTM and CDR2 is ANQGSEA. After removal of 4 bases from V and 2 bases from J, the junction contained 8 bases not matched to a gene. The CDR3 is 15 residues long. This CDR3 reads CSVVLQTGGQETQYF. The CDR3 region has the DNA TGCAGCGTTGTACTACAGACAGGGGGGCAAGAGACCCAGTACTTC. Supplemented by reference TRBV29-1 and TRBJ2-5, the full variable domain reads SAVISQKPSRDICQRGTSLTIQCQVDSQVTMMFWYRQQPGQSLTLIATANQGSEATYESGFVIDKFPISRPNLTFSTLTVSNMSPEDSSIYLCSVVLQTGGQETQYFGPGTRLLVL.

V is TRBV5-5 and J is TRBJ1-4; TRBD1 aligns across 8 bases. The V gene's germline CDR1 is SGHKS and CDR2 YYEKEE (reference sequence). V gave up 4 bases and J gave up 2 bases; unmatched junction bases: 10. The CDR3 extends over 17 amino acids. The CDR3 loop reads CASSPGGQGRTNEKLFF. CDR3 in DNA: TGTGCCAGCAGCCCCGGAGGACAGGGTCGGACTAATGAAAAACTGTTTTTT.

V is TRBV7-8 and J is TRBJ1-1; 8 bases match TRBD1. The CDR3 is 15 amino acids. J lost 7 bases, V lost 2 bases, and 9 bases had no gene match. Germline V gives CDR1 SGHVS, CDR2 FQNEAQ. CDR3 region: CASSLLKTGQDEAFF. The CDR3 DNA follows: TGTGCCAGCAGCTTATTAAAGACGGGACAGGATGAAGCTTTCTTT.

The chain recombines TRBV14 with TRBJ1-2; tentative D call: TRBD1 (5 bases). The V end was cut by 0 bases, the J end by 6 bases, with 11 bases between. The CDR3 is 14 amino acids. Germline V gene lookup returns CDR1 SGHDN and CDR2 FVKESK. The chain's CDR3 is CASSQDWGGDGYTF. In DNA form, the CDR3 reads TGTGCCAGCAGCCAAGATTGGGGAGGGGATGGCTACACCTTC.